These 20 T cell receptor delta chains share one sample of origin, sequenced in a study of γδ T cells in repeated Plasmodium falciparum infection. Vgamma9/Vdelta2+ and Vdelta2-negative gammadelta T cells were flow-sorted from PBMC for bulk sequencing. TCRdb processed the multiplex PCR reads again with the CATT caller. The table records tens of thousands of delta-chain clones, around 1.7% of them present only once. Sequencing was carried out using gamma-delta T cells from blood. The receptor source for this set is a pool of human donors (malaria-infected and uninfected, not separated).

Details on this clone: A far larger clone is only one base removed, so a read error is likely. This sample includes further DNA sequences coding for the same CDR3. The rearrangement uses TRDV2 and TRDJ1; the match to TRDD3 covers 8 bases. This CDR3 comprises 16 residues. The V gene's germline CDR1 is GEAIGNYY and CDR2 EKD. The DNA for the CDR3 is TGTGCCTGTGACACCGGCCTGGGGGACCACACCGACAAACTCATCTTT. This gives the protein CACDTGLGDHTDKLIF.

In its sample, this clone was seen many times. The protein TCRdb lists belongs to a much larger clone and differs from this DNA's translation at residue 13, which points to a read error; the protein shown is made from the DNA. The chain joins TRDV1 to TRDJ1; no definite D call. The CDR3 length is 15 residues. Looked up from germline, CDR1 is TSWWSYY and CDR2 is QGS. In nucleotides, the CDR3 is TGTGCTCTTGGGCTTAGCCCCACCGCCACCGTCAAACCCATCTTT. Encoded protein: CALGLSPTATVKPIF.

This clone came up a few times. TCRdb pairs this DNA with a much larger clone's protein that differs at residue 16, likely a read error; the protein shown was translated from the DNA. Here the CDR3 reads CALGKRSNWGIRGGYPDKLIF. CDR3 DNA: TGTGCTCTTGGCAAACGGTCCAACTGGGGGATACGAGGGGGGTACCCCGATAAACTCATCTTT. The chain links TRDV1 to TRDJ1, with 13 bases aligning to TRDD3. Per germline, CDR1 TSWWSYY and CDR2 QGS. The V gene end was trimmed by 6 bases and the J gene end by 3 bases; junction bases not matched to a gene: 22. The CDR3 spans 21 residues.

This clone was detected only a few times. A read error is the likely source, as a far larger clone sits one nucleotide away. This sample also contains other DNA sequences that code for the same CDR3. The CDR3, as DNA: TGTGCTCTTGGGGAATGGGGGAGGTCCTGGGCCCGACTCAGAGCCGACAAACTCATCTTT. Translating gives CALGEWGRSWARLRADKLIF. The gene calls are TRDV1 and TRDJ1, with 7 bases matching TRDD3. In the absence of a J gene in TCRdb, the DNA was matched to germline to assign it here. The CDR3 contains 20 residues. In germline, CDR1 is TSWWSYY, CDR2 QGS.

This clone occurred many times. A single base is all that separates this from a far larger clone, so a read error is likely. Other nucleotide sequences in the sample specify the same CDR3. The CDR3 sequence: CALGDSTGIRYSDKLIF. The CDR3 region has the DNA TGTGCTCTTGGGGACTCTACGGGGATACGATACAGCGATAAACTCATCTTT. The chain employs TRDV1 and TRDJ1; TRDD3 matches at 9 bases. In the absence of a J gene in TCRdb, the DNA was matched to germline to assign it here. CDR3 length equals 17 residues. V was pared by 3 bases and J by 4 bases, with 12 bases of the junction left unmatched. Germline V lookup: CDR1 TSWWSYY, CDR2 QGS.

A remark on this clone: The protein TCRdb lists belongs to a much larger clone and differs from this DNA's translation at residue 8, which points to a read error; the protein shown is made from the DNA. The V gene is TRDV2, the J gene TRDJ1; D possibly corresponds to TRDD2 (5 bases). No J gene is reported in TCRdb; it was inferred here by comparing the DNA with germline. Trimming removed 2 bases at V and 0 bases at J, with 18 bases between. CDR1 and CDR2 from the germline V gene are GEAIGNYY and EKD. The CDR3 covers 17 residues. CDR3 residues: CACDNRLQGFNTDKLIF. CDR3 DNA: TGTGCCTGTGACAACCGCCTACAGGGGTTTAACACCGATAAACTCATCTTT.

This clone ranks as medium-sized. This CDR3 is also generated by other DNA sequences in the sample. The V call is TRDV1, the J call TRDJ1; 8 positions agree with TRDD3. Germline CDR1 TSWWSYY, CDR2 QGS. With V trimmed by 0 bases and J by 0 bases, 21 bases remained unmatched. CDR3 length equals 22 residues. The CDR3: CALGELRLTFWGKTSYTDKLIF. Here the CDR3 DNA reads TGTGCTCTTGGGGAACTAAGACTGACCTTCTGGGGGAAAACTAGCTACACCGATAAACTCATCTTT.

A few counts support this clone. TCRdb's listed protein matches a much larger clone and diverges from this DNA's translation at residue 9, likely through a read error; the protein shown comes from the DNA. The genes are TRDV1 and TRDJ1; 12 positions agree with TRDD3. V dropped 0 bases and J dropped 3; count of bases not matched to a gene: 20. This CDR3 has 22 residues. Per germline, CDR1 TSWWSYY and CDR2 QGS. CDR3 in DNA: TGTGCTCTTGGGGAACTCTTCGTTCTCGCCGAACTGGGGGATACTTGGGCCGATAAACTCATCTTT. The encoded protein is CALGELFVLAELGDTWADKLIF.

A word on this clone: The TCRdb protein comes from a much larger clone and disagrees with this DNA's translation at residue 26, likely due to a read error; the protein given here is derived from the DNA. The V call is TRDV1, the J call TRDJ1, with 10 bases fitting TRDD3. The CDR3 totals 28 residues. CDR1 is TSWWSYY and CDR2 is QGS in the germline V gene. CDR3 amino acids: CALGELARKGLGGYPLDSGTLYTDKPIF. In DNA form, the CDR3 reads TGTGCTCTTGGGGAACTTGCCCGAAAAGGGCTTGGGGGATACCCCCTCGATTCCGGTACCCTTTACACCGATAAACCCATCTTT.

Notes on this clone: The protein TCRdb lists belongs to a much larger clone and differs from this DNA's translation at residue 6, which points to a read error; the protein shown is made from the DNA. In DNA, the CDR3 is TGTGCCTGTGACGCCGTTACTGGGGGATACGGGGGGTATACCGATAAACTCATCTTT. Its translation is CACDAVTGGYGGYTDKLIF. The V and J genes are TRDV2 and TRDJ1; TRDD3 aligns across 13 bases. No J gene was available from TCRdb, and it was assigned here by a germline match of the DNA. CDR3 size: 19 residues. J lost 2 bases, V lost 3 bases, and 14 bases had no gene match. Germline CDR1 GEAIGNYY, CDR2 EKD.

Notes on this clone: The TCRdb protein, from a much larger clone, departs from this DNA's translation at residue 5, likely by read error; the protein shown derives from the DNA. This chain uses TRDV1 with TRDJ2, with 8 bases that match TRDD3. The J gene, absent from TCRdb, was called here by matching the DNA to germline. This CDR3 region has 23 residues. CDR1 is TSWWSYY, CDR2 QGS, per germline. V lost 5 bases, J lost 0 bases, and 26 bases stayed unmatched. The CDR3 region is CALGNPPEGWGIVSIPLTAQLFF. The CDR3 region has the DNA TGTGCTCTTGGGAATCCCCCGGAAGGTTGGGGGATTGTGTCTATCCCTTTGACAGCACAACTCTTCTTT.

Concerning this clone itself: This likely reflects a read error, since a far larger clone is one base away. Other DNA sequences in this specimen translate into the identical CDR3. V usage is TRDV1 and J usage is TRDJ1; TRDD3 matches 12 bases. No J gene was available from TCRdb, and it was assigned here by a germline match of the DNA. V gave up 0 bases and J gave up 8 bases; unmatched junction bases: 19. The CDR3 runs to 20 residues. Germline loops: CDR1 TSWWSYY, CDR2 QGS. CDR3 sequence reads: CALGELSNRPTLGDTDKLIF. CDR3 nucleotides: TGTGCTCTTGGGGAACTAAGTAACCGGCCTACCCTGGGGGATACGGACAAACTCATCTTT.

This clone was picked up a small number of times. Since a far larger clone is one base different, this is likely a read error. Other DNA sequences of this sample code for an identical CDR3. The chain couples TRDV1 to TRDJ1, with D uncertain. The CDR3 is made up of 17 amino acids. Germline V lookup: CDR1 TSWWSYY, CDR2 QGS. The germline V and J ends were trimmed by 0 bases and 0 bases, with 14 bases remaining between them. Here the CDR3 DNA reads TGTGCTCTTGGGGAACTGGCGCCACTAAGAGACACCGATAAACTCATCTTT. Its protein product is CALGELAPLRDTDKLIF.

Only a few counts were recorded for this clone. TCRdb attributes to this sequence the protein of a much larger clone, which differs from the DNA translation at residue 16; a read error is likely, and the protein displayed is translated from the DNA. CDR3 nucleotide sequence: TGTGCCTTTTCCGCCTTCCTCCAAAATAGGAGACTGGGGGAGATCATCGATAAACTCATCTTT. This encodes CAFSAFLQNRRLGEIIDKLIF. The chain carries TRDV3 and TRDJ1, with TRDD3 matching 9 bases. CDR1 is TVYSNPD and CDR2 is GDNSRS in the germline V gene (reference sequence). The junction had 29 bases not matched to a gene; V was cut back by 2 bases and J by 4 bases. The CDR3 consists of 21 residues. The variable domain in full, with the rest retrieved from reference TRDV3 and TRDJ1, is CDKVTQSSPDQTVASGSEVVLLCTYDTVYSNPDLFWYRIRPDYSFQFVFYGDNSRSEGADFTQGRFSVKHILTQKAFHLVISPVRTEDSATYYCAFSAFLQNRRLGEIIDKLIFGKGTRVTVEP.

This clone was recorded many times. TCRdb's listed protein matches a much larger clone and diverges from this DNA's translation at residue 5, likely through a read error; the protein shown comes from the DNA. CDR3 coding DNA: TGTGCTCTTGGGGGATCGCCAATCGGGGGGGATACATCCACCGATAAACTCATCTTT. Its translation is CALGGSPIGGDTSTDKLIF. The V gene is TRDV1, the J gene TRDJ1; 9 bases map to TRDD3. Looked up from germline, CDR1 is TSWWSYY and CDR2 is QGS. V dropped 4 bases and J dropped 1; count of bases not matched to a gene: 16. The CDR3 is 19 amino acids.

This clone was picked up a small number of times. TCRdb pairs this DNA with a much larger clone's protein that differs at residue 15, likely a read error; the protein shown was translated from the DNA. The V and J genes are TRDV1 and TRDJ1, with 8 nucleotides matching TRDD2. Assignment of the J gene here rests on matching the DNA to germline, because TCRdb gives none. Germline values: CDR1 TSWWSYY, CDR2 QGS. The CDR3 has 22 amino acids. As DNA, the CDR3 is TGTGCTCTTGGGGAAACCCAAATTACTTCCTACGCGGGGGACCCCCTCACCGCTAAACTCATCTTT. Translation: CALGETQITSYAGDPLTAKLIF.

This clone showed up just a few times. A far more abundant clone sits one base away, making this likely a read error. This sample includes further DNA sequences coding for the same CDR3. The V and J genes are TRDV1 and TRDJ2; maybe TRDD3 (6 bases). The V end lost 3 bases, the J end lost 6 bases, and 20 bases lay between the germline ends. The CDR3 extends over 17 amino acids. Germline loops: CDR1 TSWWSYY, CDR2 QGS. In DNA, the CDR3 is TGTGCTCTTGGGGAGTTTGATTGGGGGTCCTTGTCAGCACAACTCTTCTTT. It specifies CALGEFDWGSLSAQLFF.

A note on this clone: The TCRdb protein comes from a much larger clone and disagrees with this DNA's translation at residue 13, likely due to a read error; the protein given here is derived from the DNA. The V gene is TRDV1, the J gene TRDJ1, with D hard to call. Matching the DNA to germline supplied the J gene, which TCRdb does not give. The V gene's germline CDR1 is TSWWSYY and CDR2 QGS. The CDR3 is made up of 23 amino acids. The germline V and J ends were trimmed by 0 bases and 0 bases, with 32 bases remaining between them. The CDR3 protein is CALGELFSKDRMEDPPYTDKLIF. CDR3 in DNA: TGTGCTCTTGGGGAACTATTTTCTAAGGATCGGATGGAGGATCCGCCTTACACCGATAAACTCATCTTT.

In this sample, this clone turned up many times. With only one base between it and a far larger clone, this is likely a read error. The chain couples TRDV1 to TRDJ1; 9 bases match TRDD3. CDR1 is TSWWSYY and CDR2 is QGS in the germline V gene. This CDR3 has 21 residues. V shed 2 bases and J 0 bases; nucleotides not matched to a gene: 19. The CDR3 sequence: CALGEATGLLWGIRYTDKLIF. The DNA of the CDR3 is TGTGCTCTTGGGGAAGCCACCGGCCTTCTTTGGGGGATAAGGTACACCGATAAACTCATCTTT.

Ten or more counts support this clone. Other nucleotide sequences from this sample produce the same CDR3. This chain connects TRDV1 to TRDJ1, with D uncertain. Germline loops: CDR1 TSWWSYY, CDR2 QGS. The germline V and J ends were trimmed by 0 bases and 3 bases, with 26 bases remaining between them. This CDR3 is built from 20 residues. CDR3 nucleotide sequence: TGTGCTCTTGGGGAACTAGGGCCCTATGGCAATGGGCACCAAGCCGATAAACTCATCTTT. Its protein product is CALGELGPYGNGHQADKLIF.